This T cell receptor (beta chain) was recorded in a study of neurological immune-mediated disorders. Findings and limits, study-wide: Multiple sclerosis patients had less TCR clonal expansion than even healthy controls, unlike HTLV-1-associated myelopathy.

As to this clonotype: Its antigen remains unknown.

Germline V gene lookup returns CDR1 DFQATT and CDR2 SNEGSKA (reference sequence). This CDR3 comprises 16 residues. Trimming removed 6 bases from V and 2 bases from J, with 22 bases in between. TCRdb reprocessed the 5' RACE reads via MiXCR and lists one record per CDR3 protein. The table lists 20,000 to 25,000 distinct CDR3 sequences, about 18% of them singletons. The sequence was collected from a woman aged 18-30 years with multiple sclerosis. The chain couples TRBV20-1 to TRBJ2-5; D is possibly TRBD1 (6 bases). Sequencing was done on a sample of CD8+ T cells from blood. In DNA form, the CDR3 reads TGCAGTGCCACGCCCGATTGGGGACACCGACAAGAGACCCAGTACTTC. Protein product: CSATPDWGHRQETQYF.